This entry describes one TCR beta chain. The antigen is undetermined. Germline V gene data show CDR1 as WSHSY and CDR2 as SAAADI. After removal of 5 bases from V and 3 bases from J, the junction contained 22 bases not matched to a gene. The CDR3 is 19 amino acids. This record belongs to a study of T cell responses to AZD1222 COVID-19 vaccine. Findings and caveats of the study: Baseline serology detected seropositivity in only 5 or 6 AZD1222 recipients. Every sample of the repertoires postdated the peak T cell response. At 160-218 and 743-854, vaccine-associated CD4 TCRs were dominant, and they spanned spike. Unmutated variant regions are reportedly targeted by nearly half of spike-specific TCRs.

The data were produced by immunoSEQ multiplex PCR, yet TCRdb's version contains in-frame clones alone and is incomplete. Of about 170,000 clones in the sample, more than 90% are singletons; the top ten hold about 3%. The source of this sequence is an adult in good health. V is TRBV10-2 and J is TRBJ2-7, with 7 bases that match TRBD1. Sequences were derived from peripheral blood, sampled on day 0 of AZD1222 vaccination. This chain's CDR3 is CASSSFDQGQPGQRYEQYF. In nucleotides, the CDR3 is TGCGCCAGCAGTTCCTTCGACCAGGGACAGCCTGGACAGCGCTACGAGCAGTACTTC.